This T cell receptor (beta chain) originates from a study of CD4 T cells in relation to SARS-CoV-2 and coronaviruses. Whole-study context: The restricting HLA molecule for shared crossreactive spike epitopes was mapped.

The unexposed donors gave CD4+ T cells in about 2011-2019, prior to COVID-19. Deep TCR-beta sequencing used DNA from uncultured naive and memory CD4+ T cells. This table comes from immunoSEQ multiplex PCR, and its TCRdb copy is limited to in-frame clones, with some not included. This sample yields under 70,000 clones, of which around 86% are seen a single time; about 1.4% belongs to the top ten. This CDR3 spans 14 amino acids. The V gene end was trimmed by 3 bases and the J gene end by 1 base; junction bases not matched to a gene: 2. Per the germline V gene, CDR1 is SGHTA and CDR2 is FQGTGA. The chain uses TRBV7-3 and TRBJ1-2; 7 bases align to TRBD1. The sequence was obtained from a human donor in good health. Material for sequencing was memory CD4+ T cells from PBMCs. This chain's CDR3 is CASSLTGSNYGYTF. The CDR3 DNA sequence: TGTGCCAGCAGCTTGACAGGGAGTAACTATGGCTACACCTTC. The full variable domain, its missing parts supplied by reference TRBV7-3 and TRBJ1-2, is GAGVSQTPSNKVTEKGKYVELRCDPISGHTALYWYRQSLGQGPEFLIYFQGTGAADDSGLPNDRFFAVRPEGSVSTLKIQRTERGDSAVYLCASSLTGSNYGYTFGSGTRLTVV.